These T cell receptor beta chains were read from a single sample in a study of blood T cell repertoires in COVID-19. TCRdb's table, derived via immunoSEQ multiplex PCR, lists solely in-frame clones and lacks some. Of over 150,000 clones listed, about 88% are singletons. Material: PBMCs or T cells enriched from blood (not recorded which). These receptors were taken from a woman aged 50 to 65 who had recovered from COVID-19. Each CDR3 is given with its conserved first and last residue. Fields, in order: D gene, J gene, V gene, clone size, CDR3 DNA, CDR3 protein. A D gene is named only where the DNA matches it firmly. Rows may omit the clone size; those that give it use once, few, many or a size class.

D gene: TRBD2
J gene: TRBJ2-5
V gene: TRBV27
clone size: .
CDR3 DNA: TGTGCCAGCAGTTTATCCTGGGGAGGGGAGACCCAGTACTTC
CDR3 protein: CASSLSWGGETQYF

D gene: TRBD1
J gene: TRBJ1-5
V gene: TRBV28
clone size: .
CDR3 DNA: TGTGCCAGCAGTTCCTACAGGGGATTAAATCAGCCCCAGCATTTT
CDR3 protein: CASSSYRGLNQPQHF

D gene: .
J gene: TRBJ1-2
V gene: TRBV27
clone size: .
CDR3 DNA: TGTGCCAGCAGGCGGACAGCTGGTTATGGCTACACCTTC
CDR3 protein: CASRRTAGYGYTF

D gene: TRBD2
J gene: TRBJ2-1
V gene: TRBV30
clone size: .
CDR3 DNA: TGTGCCTGGAGACTAGCGGGAGCCGCTGAGCAGTTCTTC
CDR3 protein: CAWRLAGAAEQFF

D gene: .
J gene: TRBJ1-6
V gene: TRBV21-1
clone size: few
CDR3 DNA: TGTGCCAGCAGCAAAGAAGTCTGGCGGACAGGGTATTCTTCACCCCTCCACTTT
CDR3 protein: CASSKEVWRTGYSSPLHF

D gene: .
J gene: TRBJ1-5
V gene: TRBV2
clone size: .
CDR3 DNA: TGTGCCAGCAGTGCACTAACCGGCAATCAGCCCCAGCATTTT
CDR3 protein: CASSALTGNQPQHF

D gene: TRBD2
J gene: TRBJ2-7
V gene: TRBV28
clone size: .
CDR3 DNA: TGTGCCAGCAGCTCGGGACTAGCGGGGGGTGAGCAGTACTTC
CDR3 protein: CASSSGLAGGEQYF

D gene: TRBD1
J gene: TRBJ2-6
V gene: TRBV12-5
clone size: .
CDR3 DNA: TGTGCTAGTTTTTCGGGACAGCAAGCCTCTGGGGCCAACGTCCTGACTTTC
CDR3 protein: CASFSGQQASGANVLTF

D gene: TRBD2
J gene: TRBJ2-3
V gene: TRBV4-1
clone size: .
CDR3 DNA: TGCGCCAGCAGCCAACTAGCGGGAGGGCCGGGCACAGATACGCAGTATTTT
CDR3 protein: CASSQLAGGPGTDTQYF

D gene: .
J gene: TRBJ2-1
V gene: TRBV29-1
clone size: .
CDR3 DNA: TGCAACTGGGCCCCCTACAATGAGCAGTTCTTC
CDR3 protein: CNWAPYNEQFF

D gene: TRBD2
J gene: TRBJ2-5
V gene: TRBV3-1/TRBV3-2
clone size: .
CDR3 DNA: TGTGCCAGCAGCCTCACCGGACTAGCTGAGACCCAGTACTTC
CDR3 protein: CASSLTGLAETQYF

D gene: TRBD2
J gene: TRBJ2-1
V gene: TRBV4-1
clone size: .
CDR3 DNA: TGCGCCAGCAGCCAAGCGACTAGCGGAGTCTACAATGAGCAGTTCTTC
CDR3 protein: CASSQATSGVYNEQFF

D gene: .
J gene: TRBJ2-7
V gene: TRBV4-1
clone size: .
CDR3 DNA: TGCGCCAGCAGCCAAGACACGACACCCCCCTACGAGCAGTACTTC
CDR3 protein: CASSQDTTPPYEQYF

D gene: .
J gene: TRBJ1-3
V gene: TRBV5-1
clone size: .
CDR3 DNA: TGCGCCAGCAGGTCTGAGGGAACTGGAAACACCATATATTTT
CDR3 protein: CASRSEGTGNTIYF

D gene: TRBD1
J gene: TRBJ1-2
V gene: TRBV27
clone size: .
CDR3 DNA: TGTGCCAGCAGTCTTAACGGACAGGAGGGCCTTGGACGTAATGGCTACACCTTC
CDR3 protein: CASSLNGQEGLGRNGYTF

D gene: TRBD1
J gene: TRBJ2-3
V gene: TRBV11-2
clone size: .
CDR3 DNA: TGTGCCAGCAGCTTCGGACAGGGGAAAGCTAGCACAGATACGCAGTATTTT
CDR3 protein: CASSFGQGKASTDTQYF

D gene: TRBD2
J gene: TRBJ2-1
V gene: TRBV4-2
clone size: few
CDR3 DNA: TGTGCCAGCAGCCAAGAAGGATCCGCGGGAGGACCATACAATGAGCAGTTCTTC
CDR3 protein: CASSQEGSAGGPYNEQFF

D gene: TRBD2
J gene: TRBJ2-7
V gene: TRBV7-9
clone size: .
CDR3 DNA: TGTGCCAGCAGCTTTCGGGGAGGGAACGAGCAGTACTTC
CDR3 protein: CASSFRGGNEQYF

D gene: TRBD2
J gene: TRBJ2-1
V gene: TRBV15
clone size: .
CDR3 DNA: TGTGCCACCAGCAGGGGGACTAGTCGGGAGTTCTTC
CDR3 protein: CATSRGTSREFF

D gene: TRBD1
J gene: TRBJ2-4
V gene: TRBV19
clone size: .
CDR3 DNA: TGTGCCAGTAGTACAGGGGGCTTGTCGGACATTCAGTACTTC
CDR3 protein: CASSTGGLSDIQYF

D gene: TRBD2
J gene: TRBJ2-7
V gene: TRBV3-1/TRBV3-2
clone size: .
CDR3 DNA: TGTGCCAGCAGCCAGACTAGCGTCGGGGAGCAGTACTTC
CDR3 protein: CASSQTSVGEQYF

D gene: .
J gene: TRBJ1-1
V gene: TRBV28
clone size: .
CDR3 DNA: TGTGCCAGCAGTTTATCGACAGCTTTGAACACTGAAGCTTTCTTT
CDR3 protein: CASSLSTALNTEAFF

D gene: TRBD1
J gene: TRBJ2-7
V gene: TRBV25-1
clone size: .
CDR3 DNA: TGTGCCAGCAGTGAACCAGGCAGGGGGTCCTACGAGCAGTACTTC
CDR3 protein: CASSEPGRGSYEQYF

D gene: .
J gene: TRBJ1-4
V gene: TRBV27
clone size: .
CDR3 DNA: TGTGCCAGCAGTTTATACGGTGCATCGGAAAAACTGTTTTTT
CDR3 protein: CASSLYGASEKLFF

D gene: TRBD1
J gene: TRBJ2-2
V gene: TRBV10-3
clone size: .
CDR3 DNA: TGTGCCATCAGTGAGGTAGGGGGCGACACCGGGGAGCTGTTTTTT
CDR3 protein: CAISEVGGDTGELFF

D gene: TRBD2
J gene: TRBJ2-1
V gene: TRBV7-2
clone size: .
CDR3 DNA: TGTGCCAGCAGCTTAGTCGGGACTAGCGGTTTCAATGAGCAGTTCTTC
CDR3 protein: CASSLVGTSGFNEQFF

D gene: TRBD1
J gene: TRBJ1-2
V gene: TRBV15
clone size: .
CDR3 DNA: TGTGCCACCAGCAGATCAAGCGCGGACAGGGCCGGTGGCTACACCTTC
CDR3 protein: CATSRSSADRAGGYTF

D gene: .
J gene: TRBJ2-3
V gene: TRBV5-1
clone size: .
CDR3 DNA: TGCGCCAGCAGCGACGGAGCAAGCACAGATACGCAGTATTTT
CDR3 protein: CASSDGASTDTQYF

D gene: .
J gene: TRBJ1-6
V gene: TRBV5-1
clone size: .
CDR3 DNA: TGCGCCAGCAGCTTGACCCCCGTGGGAGTTGATTCACCCCTCCACTTT
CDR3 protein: CASSLTPVGVDSPLHF

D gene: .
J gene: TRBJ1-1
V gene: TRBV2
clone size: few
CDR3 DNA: TGTGCCAGCTCCCGGGGGGGGTTGGGCACTGAAGCTTTCTTT
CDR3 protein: CASSRGGLGTEAFF

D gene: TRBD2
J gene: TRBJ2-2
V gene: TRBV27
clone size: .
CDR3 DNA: TGTGCCAGCAGTTTATCCGGACTAGCGGCCACAAGACGGACCGGGGAGCTGTTTTTT
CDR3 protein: CASSLSGLAATRRTGELFF

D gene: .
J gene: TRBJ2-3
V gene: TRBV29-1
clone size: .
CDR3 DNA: TGCAGCGTTGAGCGGGACTCCCCTACGCAGTATTTT
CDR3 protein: CSVERDSPTQYF

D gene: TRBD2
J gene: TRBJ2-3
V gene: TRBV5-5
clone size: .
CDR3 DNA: TGTGCCAGCAGCTTACTGCGGGGGACAGATACGCAGTATTTT
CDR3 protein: CASSLLRGTDTQYF

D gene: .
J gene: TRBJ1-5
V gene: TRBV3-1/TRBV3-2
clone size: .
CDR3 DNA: TGTGCCAGCAGCCAAGCTTTCGCTATCCAGCCCCAGCATTTT
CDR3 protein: CASSQAFAIQPQHF

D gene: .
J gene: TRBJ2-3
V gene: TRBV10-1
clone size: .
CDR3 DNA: TGCGCCAGCAGTGAAGGCGGTACAGATACGCAGTATTTT
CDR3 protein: CASSEGGTDTQYF

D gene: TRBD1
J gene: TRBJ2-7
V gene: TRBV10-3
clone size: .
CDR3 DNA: TGTGCCATCAGTGAAGACAGGGTTGGCTACGAGCAGTACTTC
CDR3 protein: CAISEDRVGYEQYF

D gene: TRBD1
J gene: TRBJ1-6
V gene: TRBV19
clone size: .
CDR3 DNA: TGTGCCAGTACTTATTCCGGGACAGGGGATACACCCCTCCACTTT
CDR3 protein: CASTYSGTGDTPLHF

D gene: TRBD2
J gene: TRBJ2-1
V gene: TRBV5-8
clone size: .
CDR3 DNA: TGTGCCAGCAGCTTGGGCCTCTTTACGGGACTAGCGGGCGATGAGCAGTTCTTC
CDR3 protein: CASSLGLFTGLAGDEQFF

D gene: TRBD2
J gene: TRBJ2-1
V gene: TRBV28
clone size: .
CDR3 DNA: TGTGCCAGCAGAGGTAGCGGGAACTCCTACAATGAGCAGTTCTTC
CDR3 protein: CASRGSGNSYNEQFF

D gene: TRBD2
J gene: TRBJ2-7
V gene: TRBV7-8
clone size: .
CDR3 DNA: TGTGCCAGCAGCCCTACCCTAGCGGGAGTCTCCTACGAGCAGTACTTC
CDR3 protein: CASSPTLAGVSYEQYF

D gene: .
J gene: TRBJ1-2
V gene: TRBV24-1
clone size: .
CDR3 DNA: TGTGCCACCAGTGATTCCGGGACAAACTATGGCTACACCTTC
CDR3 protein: CATSDSGTNYGYTF

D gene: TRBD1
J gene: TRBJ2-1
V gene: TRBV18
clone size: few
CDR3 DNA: TGTGCCAGCTCACCTGGGACAGGGGGTTTGTACGCTGAGCAGTTCTTC
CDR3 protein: CASSPGTGGLYAEQFF

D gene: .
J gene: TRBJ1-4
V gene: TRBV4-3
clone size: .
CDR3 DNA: TGCGCCAGCAGCCATGAAAACAGTGAAAAACTGTTTTTT
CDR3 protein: CASSHENSEKLFF

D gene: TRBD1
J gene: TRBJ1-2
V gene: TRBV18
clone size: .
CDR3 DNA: TGTGCCAGCTCACCACCATCAGGGGGTCAGGGCTATGGCTACACCTTC
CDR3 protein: CASSPPSGGQGYGYTF

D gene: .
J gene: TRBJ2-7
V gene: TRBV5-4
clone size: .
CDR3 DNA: TGTGCCAGCAGCTTTGGACAGTCGGGGTACGAGCAGTACTTC
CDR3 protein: CASSFGQSGYEQYF

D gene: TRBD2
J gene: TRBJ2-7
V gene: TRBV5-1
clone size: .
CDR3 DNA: TGCGCCACCTCCTGGACTAGCGGCTCCTACGAGCAGTACTTC
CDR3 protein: CATSWTSGSYEQYF

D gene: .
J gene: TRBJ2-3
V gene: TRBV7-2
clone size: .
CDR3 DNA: TGTGCCAGCAGCTTATTTCGCCCGGGAGTAGGGACAGATACGCAGTATTTT
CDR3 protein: CASSLFRPGVGTDTQYF

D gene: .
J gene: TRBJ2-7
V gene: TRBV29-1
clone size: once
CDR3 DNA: TGCAGCGTTGTTGGCAGGGACAACGAGCAGTACTTC
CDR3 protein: CSVVGRDNEQYF

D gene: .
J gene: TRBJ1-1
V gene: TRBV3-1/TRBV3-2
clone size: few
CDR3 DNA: TGTGCCAGCAGCCTGGGACACGGGAACACTGAAGCTTTCTTT
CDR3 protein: CASSLGHGNTEAFF

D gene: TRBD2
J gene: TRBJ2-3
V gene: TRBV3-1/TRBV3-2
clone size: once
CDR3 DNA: TGTGCCAGCAGCCGTCTAGCGGTCCGCACAGATACGCAGTATTTT
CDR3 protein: CASSRLAVRTDTQYF

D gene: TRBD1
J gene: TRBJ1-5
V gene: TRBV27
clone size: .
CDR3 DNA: TGTGCCAGCAGTTCCGGACAGGGAAACGGTCAGCCCCAGCATTTT
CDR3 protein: CASSSGQGNGQPQHF

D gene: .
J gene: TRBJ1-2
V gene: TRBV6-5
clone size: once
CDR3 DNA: TGTGCCAGCAGTCGCGGGATTAACTATGGCTACACCTTC
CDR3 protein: CASSRGINYGYTF